This is a list of T cell receptor beta chains from one sample in a study of blood T cell repertoires in COVID-19. Profiled with immunoSEQ multiplex PCR; TCRdb holds only in-frame clones, not every one. The sample shows around 26,000 clones, around 90% of them seen only once. Sequencing input: peripheral blood. The receptors stem from a human donor in a cohort sampled during active COVID-19. Both conserved end residues are part of each CDR3. The D gene is left open where the match is weak. Size is omitted from some rows. Given values are once, few, many or a class for expanded clones.

d_gene	j_gene	abundance	v_gene	CDR3nt	CDR3aa
TRBD1	TRBJ2-3	.	TRBV4-2	TGTGCCAGCAGCTACACGACAGGGGGCGCAGATACGCAGTATTTT	CASSYTTGGADTQYF
.	TRBJ1-1	.	TRBV11-3	TGTGCCAGCAGTAAAACAGGGTACGCGAACACTGAAGCTTTCTTT	CASSKTGYANTEAFF
TRBD1	TRBJ1-1	.	TRBV2	TGTGCCAGCAGAGTAGACAGGGTCACTGAAGCTTTCTTT	CASRVDRVTEAFF
TRBD1	TRBJ2-5	.	TRBV2	TGTGCCAGCAGGGGACAGTTGCAAGAGACCCAGTACTTC	CASRGQLQETQYF
.	TRBJ2-5	.	TRBV11-3	TGTGCCAGCAGCCCTCGGAGGGGGCGAGAGACCCAGTACTTC	CASSPRRGRETQYF
.	TRBJ1-5	.	TRBV5-8	TGTGCCAGCAGCCCCAGGGCAAGCCCGGTTCAGCCCCAGCATTTT	CASSPRASPVQPQHF
TRBD2	TRBJ2-2	.	TRBV3-1/TRBV3-2	TGTGCCAGCAGCCTCGGACTAGCGGGGAACACCGGGGAGCTGTTTTTT	CASSLGLAGNTGELFF
.	TRBJ1-5	.	TRBV10-1	TGCGCCAGCAGTGAGGCTAGGGAGGGCCAGCCCCAGCATTTT	CASSEAREGQPQHF
TRBD2	TRBJ2-5	.	TRBV23-1	TGCGCCAGCAGTCTCCCCCAGCGGGAGGGCCTTTGCGGAGAGACCCAGTACTTC	CASSLPQREGLCGETQYF
.	TRBJ2-2	.	TRBV5-1	TGCGCCAGCAGCCGCTCGGGACAGAACACCGGGGAGCTGTTTTTT	CASSRSGQNTGELFF
.	TRBJ1-1	.	TRBV5-1	TGCGCCAGCAGCGTGGGGTGGCAGAACACTGAAGCTTTCTTT	CASSVGWQNTEAFF
.	TRBJ2-1	once	TRBV3-1/TRBV3-2	TGTGCCAGCAGCCCAGAGGGAGTCTACAATGAGCAGTTCTTC	CASSPEGVYNEQFF
.	TRBJ1-6	.	TRBV5-1	TGCGCCAGCAGCGCCCAGGGGCTCGGAGGTAATTCACCCCTCCACTTT	CASSAQGLGGNSPLHF
.	TRBJ1-5	.	TRBV28	TGTGCCAGCAGTTCAGGGGTAAGCAATCAGCCCCAGCATTTT	CASSSGVSNQPQHF
TRBD1	TRBJ1-1	.	TRBV28	TGTGCCAGCAGTACCCCAAGAGACAGGGGCGGAGGAGCTGAAGCTTTCTTT	CASSTPRDRGGGAEAFF
.	TRBJ1-1	few	TRBV18	TGTGCCAGCTCACCTCGCGGGGGGAACACTGAAGCTTTCTTT	CASSPRGGNTEAFF
TRBD1	TRBJ1-6	few	TRBV7-9	TGTGCCAGCAGCGTGCAGGGGGATAGTTCACCCCTCCACTTT	CASSVQGDSSPLHF
TRBD1	TRBJ1-1	.	TRBV4-1	TGCGCCAGCAGCCCCCGCGGGACAGGGAACACTGAAGCTTTCTTT	CASSPRGTGNTEAFF
.	TRBJ1-4	.	TRBV7-2	TGTGCCAGCAGGACGGACACCGGTCCCTTTCATAATGAAAAACTGTTTTTT	CASRTDTGPFHNEKLFF
TRBD1	TRBJ1-1	once	TRBV7-9	TGTGCCAGCAGCTTCGCCGACAGGGCCACTGAAGCTTTCTTT	CASSFADRATEAFF
.	TRBJ1-1	.	TRBV6-5	TGTGCCAGCAGTTACGGGGACATGAACACTGAAGCTTTCTTT	CASSYGDMNTEAFF
.	TRBJ1-1	once	TRBV6-1	TGTGCCAGCAGTGAACCTCCACTTAACACTGAAGCTTTCTTT	CASSEPPLNTEAFF
.	TRBJ2-5	once	TRBV5-6	TGTGCCAGCAGTCCGGCGGGCAGCCCCGAGACCCAGTACTTC	CASSPAGSPETQYF
TRBD1	TRBJ2-5	.	TRBV3-1/TRBV3-2	TGTGCCAGCAGCCCCCGGGACAGGGGGCCAGAGACCCAGTACTTC	CASSPRDRGPETQYF
TRBD2	TRBJ2-7	once	TRBV5-1	TGCGCCAGCAGCTTGGGGGGCTCGGGAGGCGAGCAGTACTTC	CASSLGGSGGEQYF
.	TRBJ2-2	.	TRBV29-1	TGCAGCGTTGAAGATCCTCTCCGGACCGGGGAGCTGTTTTTT	CSVEDPLRTGELFF
.	TRBJ1-3	.	TRBV19	TGTGCCAGTAGTATACTGGCTAGCTCTGGAAACACCATATATTTT	CASSILASSGNTIYF
TRBD2	TRBJ2-7	.	TRBV27	TGTGCCAGCACTTCTTCTAGCGGGAGTGACTACGAGCAGTACTTC	CASTSSSGSDYEQYF
TRBD1	TRBJ1-5	.	TRBV6-6	TGTGCCAGCAGTTACGCGAGAGGGGGCGCATCTCAGCCCCAGCATTTT	CASSYARGGASQPQHF
.	TRBJ2-3	once	TRBV3-1/TRBV3-2	TGTGCCAGCAGCCACTTATTTTCAGATACGCAGTATTTT	CASSHLFSDTQYF
TRBD2	TRBJ2-7	.	TRBV2	TGTGCCAGCAGGGCCCTAGCGGGAGGCGAGCAGTACTTC	CASRALAGGEQYF
.	TRBJ2-1	.	TRBV24-1	TGTGCCACCAGTGAACGGGACTTCTCCTACAATGAGCAGTTCTTC	CATSERDFSYNEQFF
.	TRBJ1-5	.	TRBV18	TGTGCCAGCTCACCAACGTCTGGTCGCGGGAATCAGCCCCAGCATTTT	CASSPTSGRGNQPQHF
TRBD1	TRBJ1-6	.	TRBV7-9	TGTGCCAGCCGTAATCGACAGGGGAATTCACCCCTCCACTTT	CASRNRQGNSPLHF
TRBD1	TRBJ2-7	.	TRBV7-2	TGTGCCAGCAGCTTAGTGGGACAGGGCGTCTCTTCCTACGAGCAGTACTTC	CASSLVGQGVSSYEQYF
.	TRBJ2-7	.	TRBV7-2	TGTGCCAGCAGCTTAAGCGGGACAGAGCAGTACTTC	CASSLSGTEQYF
.	TRBJ1-2	.	TRBV19	TGTGCCAGTAGTATAACGGACAGCTATGGCTACACCTTC	CASSITDSYGYTF
.	TRBJ1-2	.	TRBV19	TGTGCCAGTAGTATAGGACAGAACCACTATGGCTACACCTTC	CASSIGQNHYGYTF
.	TRBJ1-5	.	TRBV15	TGTGCCACCAGCAGGGGAGGGCAGGGCGGCAATCAGCCCCAGCATTTT	CATSRGGQGGNQPQHF
.	TRBJ2-7	once	TRBV23-1	TGCGCCAGCAGTCAATCGACAGCCTACGAGCAGTACTTC	CASSQSTAYEQYF
.	TRBJ1-1	.	TRBV19	TGTGCCAGTAGTATCCGGGGTGATTACACTGAAGCTTTCTTT	CASSIRGDYTEAFF
.	TRBJ1-1	.	TRBV27	TGTGCCAGCACGGGAGGTGCGACCCGGCAAGGGACTGAAGCTTTCTTT	CASTGGATRQGTEAFF
.	TRBJ2-3	.	TRBV7-3	TGTGCCAGCAGCTTAGGCGGACAGCGCACAGATACGCAGTATTTT	CASSLGGQRTDTQYF
.	TRBJ2-7	.	TRBV11-1	TGTGCCAGCAGCCCCCAGGCGGAGGGCTACGAGCAGTACTTC	CASSPQAEGYEQYF
.	TRBJ1-1	.	TRBV3-1/TRBV3-2	TGTGCCAGCAGCCAACGGGGGGGTCCTGAAGCTTTCTTT	CASSQRGGPEAFF
.	TRBJ2-5	.	TRBV5-1	TGCGCCAGCAGCCCGGACAACGGAGGGGAGACCCAGTACTTC	CASSPDNGGETQYF
TRBD1	TRBJ2-1	.	TRBV4-1	TGCGCCAGCAGCCAAGATATGCGGACAGGTGGGTCGAATGAGCAGTTCTTC	CASSQDMRTGGSNEQFF